This entry is about one T cell receptor beta chain. Its antigen target is currently unknown. One base away there is no much larger clone; base qualities are not given. The sample is drawn from a study of cytomegalovirus exposure and HLA in healthy donors (dated by TCRdb to about 2017). In terms of the full investigation: An earlier analysis of some 620 of the donors reported 276 Gb of sequence data and about 120 million unique TCR beta sequences obtained from around 190 million T cells. About 280 gigabases of sequencing data and around 80 million unique TCR sequences made up an early release that covered about 640 HLA-typed donors. Of the approximately 400 genotyped donors, 81% fell in the genetic ancestry cluster associated with self-reported Caucasian donors. The study aimed to test whether signatures of past pathogen exposure could be identified by cataloging public T cell receptors. The study used immunosequencing to profile the T cell repertoires of approximately 630 subjects and linked those repertoires to cytomegalovirus serostatus. Along with the approximately 600-subject first cohort, a separate validation cohort of over a hundred different subjects was used. To predict cytomegalovirus infection status, the study brought together high-throughput TCR immunosequencing, statistical association of individual TCRs with disease status, and machine learning. To study patterns of TCR occurrence, a later analysis re-analyzed previously published TCR beta repertoires from 600 to 750 donors and added high-resolution HLA genotyping. In the later analysis, no new phenotypic data were used to find candidate immune exposures; instead, reliance was placed on TCR beta sequences and their occurrence across donors. To decide whether each TCR beta V gene segment behaved as functional or pseudogenic, an earlier analysis of some 600 of the donors relied on high-throughput TCR beta sequencing. Alongside the repertoire data, information on donor age, sex, ethnicity and CMV serostatus was compiled. Genome-wide SNP genotypes for about 65% of the roughly 670 donors were used in a later genetic analysis, which treated that subset as a discovery cohort. All discovery cohort repertoires had been generated using a single sequencing platform. HLA typing included class I and class II loci at four-digit resolution. Typing coverage differed by locus: A, B, C, DRB1 and DQB1 were typed in about 620-630 donors, DQA1 in about 560, DPA1 in roughly 590, and DPB1 in 450 to 480. Roughly five DR-DQ haplotypes were treated as single units for association and clustering because of strong linkage in the cohort. Across some 400 genotyped donors of the cohort, an average of approximately 240,000 unique TCR beta nucleotide sequences per donor were sequenced, and 15% to 20% of those sequences were non-productive.

What the work shows at the level of the full study, not this receptor alone: Three of the identified cytomegalovirus-associated TCR beta chains were confirmed in vitro to be specific for cytomegalovirus antigens. The classifier was reported to diagnose cytomegalovirus status with high specificity and sensitivity in both the original cohort and the validation cohort. In a later analysis, the rate of TCR association differed among HLA loci, with DRB1 alleles having the most associated TCRs and HLA-C alleles having the fewest. Compared with the approximately 710-donor mean, donors in an Asian-associated ancestry cluster had fewer N-insertions in productive TCRs, according to a later genetic analysis. In a later genetic analysis, a missense DCLRE1C variant was associated with V-gene and J-gene trimming of TCR beta chains, and the association was replicated in an independent cohort. The presence/absence analyses assumed that sequencing depth was roughly uniform across donors, and that assumption may not be true. Because HLA typing was unavailable for some donors at each locus, only the typed subset was used in association tests. In a later analysis, HLA-associated TCR beta chains were found to be more clonally expanded and to have lower generation probabilities than equally common non-associated chains. The earlier analysis of nearly 600 of the donors excluded 15 to 20 rarely observed V segments, including chromosome 9 orphons, because counts were too low. The only immune exposure information available for the cohort was CMV serostatus. According to the authors, the approach could potentially be generalized to other disease states and immunological phenotypes. In a later analysis, around 15,000 TCR beta sequences were associated with specific HLA alleles at a false discovery rate of 0.05. Strong co-occurrence of HLA alleles, especially DR and DQ, made assigning TCR associations to individual alleles difficult. While some public TCRs were present in many individuals, most TCR sequences turned up only very rarely across donors. Linkage disequilibrium might explain the correlated functional status among segregating V segments, but an unknown experimental factor could not be ruled out. The study listed 150 to 200 TCR beta chains as associated with cytomegalovirus. In a later analysis, several top co-occurrence clusters were reported to appear linked to parvovirus B19, influenza, CMV and Epstein-Barr virus. An earlier analysis of 450 to 750 of the donors showed that most TCR beta V segments appeared in productive rearrangements either about 87% or about 30% of the time, which broadly matched IMGT annotations. Most CMV-associated TCR beta chains appeared to be HLA-restricted in a later analysis, and the HLA associations seemed to be driven largely by CMV exposure. A further reported finding was that TCR beta sequences accurately predicted the HLA-A and HLA-B alleles for most subjects in the first cohort. The 87-base-pair reads could not distinguish some IMGT-functional V segments, including TRBV6-2 and TRBV6-3, so those segments were excluded. The cohort was sequenced for TCR beta chains only, and without alpha or paired-chain data the features that could be detected were limited. The sequencing pipeline was judged likely to have produced a cluster of highly shared sequence variants as a technical artifact.

The cohort comprised under 700 healthy bone marrow donors. Cohort members were all nominally healthy when sampled, although unrecorded immune exposures were likely present. The donor tested CMV seronegative and was one of the 352 seronegative cohort members. Every donor gave a peripheral blood sample, and the peripheral blood mononuclear cells from that sample were used for TCR beta sequencing. The Qiagen DNeasy Blood Extraction Kit was used to extract genomic DNA from the blood cell samples. Library creation used the immunoSEQ multiplex PCR assay. A mixture of 60 forward primers for TCR Vbeta segments and 13 reverse primers for TCR Jbeta segments was used in the multiplex PCR. The CDR3 region of rearranged TCR beta genes was amplified from genomic DNA with a multiplex PCR assay. On the Illumina HiSeq System, the amplified TCR beta libraries were sequenced as 87-base-pair reads. As for how the authors treated the data: A later analysis tallied roughly 80 million unique TCR beta chains across the 640 or so repertoires, and some 12 million of those chains were shared by two or more donors. A nearest-neighbor algorithm error-corrected the raw reads and collapsed the reads into unique sequences, merging closely related sequences to remove PCR and sequencing errors. V, D and J gene segments were assigned by aligning CDR3 sequences to IMGT reference sequences. For a sequence to be retained, a match of at least six nucleotides was required to both a V gene segment and a J gene segment. A rearrangement counted as productive if the CDR3 had no stop codons and remained in frame with V and J, and every other rearrangement counted as non-productive. CDR3 was defined according to IMGT convention as the region running from the second conserved V-encoded cysteine to the conserved J-encoded phenylalanine. The earlier analysis of about 610 of the donors excluded sequences that lacked an unambiguous match to a single V gene segment. In an earlier analysis of approximately 500 of the donors, a V segment was called functional when productive rearrangements were above 56.7%, and segregating when the standard deviation between donors exceeded 5%. To diagnose cytomegalovirus status from the catalog of TCR beta chain sequences, a statistical classification framework was built. V and J gene assignment, in a later analysis, came from comparing TCR nucleotide sequences with IMGT/GENE-DB human TR gene sequences. In a later analysis, CDR3 sequences and most-parsimonious VDJ recombination scenarios were assigned using the TCRdist pipeline. In a later analysis, each TCR beta chain was defined by its CDR3 amino acid sequence together with its V-gene family, and reads lacking a unique V-gene family were excluded. As a way to deal with suspected cross-contamination and a sequencing artifact, a later analysis dropped approximately 590 nucleotide sequences that were highly shared and had low generation probability. A later analysis calculated a clonal expansion index for each public chain from normalized within-repertoire ranks of inferred template counts. Generation probabilities in a later analysis came from a VDJ recombination model fitted to out-of-frame rearrangements, and those results were checked against IGoR. Hypergeometric tests were used in a later analysis to score TCR-TCR, TCR-HLA and TCR-CMV co-occurrence, with a repertoire-size bias correction applied to the TCR pairs. A later analysis estimated false discovery rates by permuting HLA or CMV assignments 20 times. A later analysis grouped co-occurring TCRs with DBSCAN, adding TCRdist sequence similarity when clustering within HLA-allele-positive subsets. For co-occurrence clustering, repertoires with fewer than 30,000 or more than 120,000 public chains were excluded, along with roughly five repertoires with anomalous nucleotide sharing. Here the immuneACCESS table is served through TCRdb, limited to in-frame sequences with V and J called. Missing clones are a known gap in these copies; in checked studies unresolved V genes cover under half, and the rest lacks a known reason. V and J calls plus clone size are reproduced from that table; the DNA served to infer D and trimming. The sample table holds 130,000 or so clones, of which 74% were seen once. Together, the top ten hold approximately 7.8% of the sample.

Sequences SGHTS (CDR1) and YDEGEE (CDR2) are obtained from the germline V gene. V is cut back by 5 bases and J by 2 bases, with 8 bases in the junction unmatched. The CDR3 goes from the cysteine to the phenylalanine over 15 residues. CDR3 DNA only is kept here, 45 bases in frame from base 1. Input material: PBMCs. Recombination connected TRBV5-8 to TRBJ2-7; 9 middle bases align to TRBD1. The clonotype originates from a male donor in good health and CMV-seronegative. CDR3 loop: CASSPNRGRAYEQYF. The DNA reads as follows: TGTGCCAGCAGTCCTAACAGGGGGCGGGCCTACGAGCAGTACTTC.